A selection of T cell receptor beta chains follows, all from one sample in a study of blood T cell repertoires in COVID-19. TCRdb keeps only in-frame clones here, not all; method: immunoSEQ multiplex PCR. The sample has about 120,000 clones, 65% to 90% seen once. Sequencing input: peripheral blood. All receptors come from an older woman with acute or convalescent COVID-19. CDR3s include the opening cysteine and the closing phenylalanine or tryptophan. D genes are given only for firm matches. Some rows mark clone size as missing; the rest say once, few, many or name a class of expanded clone.

CDR3 DNA	CDR3 protein	clone size	J gene	D gene	V gene
TGTGCCAGCAGTTTAGGGACAGAATACTACGAGCAGTACTTC	CASSLGTEYYEQYF	.	TRBJ2-7	TRBD1	TRBV27
TGTGCTCGGAGGATCGGAGGTGGCTACACCTTC	CARRIGGGYTF	.	TRBJ1-2	.	TRBV30
TGCGCCAGCAGCCAAGATGGGCGGACAGGGGAGGGCGATGAGCAGTTCTTC	CASSQDGRTGEGDEQFF	.	TRBJ2-1	TRBD1	TRBV4-3
TGTGCCTGGAGCGGGGGAGGGGGGCCTGGAAACACCATATATTTT	CAWSGGGGPGNTIYF	once	TRBJ1-3	.	TRBV30
TGTGCCAGCAGTACAGGGAACACTGAAGCTTTCTTT	CASSTGNTEAFF	.	TRBJ1-1	.	TRBV27
TGTGCCAGCAGCCGTTGGGGAGCGGGGGAACAAGAGACCCAGTACTTC	CASSRWGAGEQETQYF	once	TRBJ2-5	TRBD2	TRBV7-9
TGCAGCGTTGGGACGGGGGGATGGACTGAAGCTTTCTTT	CSVGTGGWTEAFF	.	TRBJ1-1	.	TRBV29-1
TGTGCCAGTAGTATATCTCTCGGGGACACTGAAGCTTTCTTT	CASSISLGDTEAFF	once	TRBJ1-1	.	TRBV19
TGTGCCAGCAGCTTAGCGCCGGGACAGTCACCAACTAATGAAAAACTGTTTTTT	CASSLAPGQSPTNEKLFF	.	TRBJ1-4	TRBD1	TRBV7-9
TGTGCCAGCAGCTTAACTGGACAGGGGGAAGCTTTCTTT	CASSLTGQGEAFF	.	TRBJ1-1	TRBD1	TRBV7-3
TGTGCCAGCAGTCTCGCCCGGGACACCAATTCGCCCCTCCACTTT	CASSLARDTNSPLHF	.	TRBJ1-6	.	TRBV27
TGTGCCAGCAGTTCGGAGGGGGCTCGTAGGTATGGCTACACCTTC	CASSSEGARRYGYTF	.	TRBJ1-2	TRBD1	TRBV27
TGTGCCAGCAGCCCACAGGGGAACACCGGGGAGCTGTTTTTT	CASSPQGNTGELFF	.	TRBJ2-2	.	TRBV7-6
TGTGCCAGCAGCTTAGTTGGCCTAGCGGGGACCCAAGAGACCCAGTACTTC	CASSLVGLAGTQETQYF	.	TRBJ2-5	TRBD2	TRBV13
TGTGCCAGCAGCCCCATGTTAGGAAGGAGCTATGAAGCTTTCTTT	CASSPMLGRSYEAFF	.	TRBJ1-1	.	TRBV11-2
TGTGCCAGCAGTTACGCGGGACTAGCGGGACAAGAGACCCAGTACTTC	CASSYAGLAGQETQYF	.	TRBJ2-5	TRBD2	TRBV6-5
TGTGCCAGCAGTTACGGGCGGGGAAAGGGACCGGGCTCCTACGAGCAGTACTTC	CASSYGRGKGPGSYEQYF	.	TRBJ2-7	.	TRBV6-2/TRBV6-3
TGTGCCATCAGTGAGTCCGACAGGGTGGTGAGTTATGGCTACACCTTC	CAISESDRVVSYGYTF	.	TRBJ1-2	TRBD1	TRBV10-3
TGCGCCAGCAGCCAGGGGGGACTAGCGGGCGGGGGGACCCAGTACTTC	CASSQGGLAGGGTQYF	.	TRBJ2-5	TRBD2	TRBV4-1
TGTGCCAGCAGCTCTGGACTAGCGGGGGTGATATACAATGAGCAGTTCTTC	CASSSGLAGVIYNEQFF	.	TRBJ2-1	TRBD2	TRBV5-4
TGTGCCAGTAAGGCGACAGGGCGGGGGAACACTGAAGCTTTCTTT	CASKATGRGNTEAFF	.	TRBJ1-1	TRBD1	TRBV19
TGTGCCAGCAGCTTTTCCTTTACAGGGGACACAGATACGCAGTATTTT	CASSFSFTGDTDTQYF	.	TRBJ2-3	TRBD1	TRBV11-3
TGTGCCAGCAGCTTGGACTTTGTTTTACGGGGGGTCACTGAAGCTTTCTTT	CASSLDFVLRGVTEAFF	.	TRBJ1-1	.	TRBV5-5
TGTGCCAGCAGCCAAGAATGGCTAGCGGGGGGGAGCACAGATACGCAGTATTTT	CASSQEWLAGGSTDTQYF	.	TRBJ2-3	TRBD2	TRBV3-1/TRBV3-2
TGTGCCAGTGGACCTGAGCTGCGGGGCTCTGGGGCCAACGTCCTGACTTTC	CASGPELRGSGANVLTF	.	TRBJ2-6	.	TRBV2
TGTGCCAGCAGCCGGCCCATGGGGGGGCAGGAGACCCAGTACTTC	CASSRPMGGQETQYF	.	TRBJ2-5	.	TRBV6-2/TRBV6-3
TGTGCCAGCAGCGACCTCCGGGGGGTTCGGAGCTATGGCTACACCTTC	CASSDLRGVRSYGYTF	.	TRBJ1-2	.	TRBV5-4
TGTGCCAGCAGCGTAGGCGTGGTCAATCAGCCCCAGCATTTT	CASSVGVVNQPQHF	.	TRBJ1-5	.	TRBV9
TGTGCCAGCAGTTTCGACACTGAAGCTTTCTTT	CASSFDTEAFF	.	TRBJ1-1	.	TRBV6-2/TRBV6-3
TGTGCCAGCAGCGGGCCGTGGGGCGGGGGGGCTGAGACAGATACGCAGTATTTT	CASSGPWGGGAETDTQYF	.	TRBJ2-3	TRBD2	TRBV5-4
TGTGCCAGCAGTGGAGGCAGGGATCACGAGCAGTACTTC	CASSGGRDHEQYF	.	TRBJ2-7	.	TRBV2
TGTGCCAGCACCCCGGCTAGCGGGCTCTCCTACAATGAGCAGTTCTTC	CASTPASGLSYNEQFF	.	TRBJ2-1	TRBD2	TRBV3-1/TRBV3-2
TGTGCCAGCAGTGAGGGCCTGTCCCTTCCGACCCAGTACTTC	CASSEGLSLPTQYF	.	TRBJ2-5	.	TRBV2
TGTGCCAGCAGCGAAGACTGGGCCAACGTCCTGACTTTC	CASSEDWANVLTF	once	TRBJ2-6	.	TRBV5-5
TGCGCCAGCAGCCAAGATAGTTTCGGGGGCTACACCTTC	CASSQDSFGGYTF	.	TRBJ1-2	.	TRBV4-1
TGTGCCAGCAGCCAAGATCCGGCAGGGTATCAGCCCCAGCATTTT	CASSQDPAGYQPQHF	.	TRBJ1-5	.	TRBV4-2
TGTGCCAGTAGTACCCTTCGTAAGCAGTTCTTC	CASSTLRKQFF	.	TRBJ2-1	.	TRBV19
TGTGCCAGCACCTCGGGACTAGCGAACGAGCAGTTCTTC	CASTSGLANEQFF	once	TRBJ2-1	TRBD2	TRBV12-3/TRBV12-4
TGTGCCAGCAGTTTTCGGACAGGGAGGGCTTTCTTT	CASSFRTGRAFF	.	TRBJ1-1	TRBD1	TRBV6-5
TGCGCCAGCAGCCAAGAAATCAGGGTTAATCAGCCCCAGCATTTT	CASSQEIRVNQPQHF	.	TRBJ1-5	.	TRBV4-1
TGCAGCGCCACACAGGGAACGAACTATGGCTACACCTTC	CSATQGTNYGYTF	.	TRBJ1-2	.	TRBV29-1